This T cell receptor (beta chain) emerged from a study of T cells in Graves' hyperthyroidism and ophthalmopathy. Notes on the study in general: Ophthalmopathy was distinguished from stable hyperthyroidism by 13 V-J signatures. In the blood, most expanded thyroid clonotypes above 0.001 appeared as well.

This clonotype has ten or more counts. Its target is unknown. At one end, the junction sequence differs from germline, possibly due to a read error. Exclusion followed for patients with uncontrolled infection, other autoimmune disease, pregnancy or lactation. CDR1 and CDR2 (germline): SGHRS, YFSETQ. The CDR3 sequence is 14 residues long. From RNA transcripts, TCR beta CDR3 regions were amplified. With the HTBI primer set, the TCR CDR3 went through a first round of RT-PCR. TCRdb re-derived calls from the multiplex PCR reads in MiXCR, one entry per CDR3 protein. The sample contains hundreds of thousands of distinct CDR3 sequences, about 15% of which appear only once.

Sample: blood. The chain employs TRBV5-1 and TRBJ2-7, with D possibly matching TRBD1 (5 bases). The origin of this receptor is a man aged 18-30 years with Graves' ophthalmopathy. Written as DNA, the CDR3 is TGTGCCAGCAGCTCCGACAGAGCCCCCTACGAGCAGTACTTC. It specifies CASSSDRAPYEQYF.